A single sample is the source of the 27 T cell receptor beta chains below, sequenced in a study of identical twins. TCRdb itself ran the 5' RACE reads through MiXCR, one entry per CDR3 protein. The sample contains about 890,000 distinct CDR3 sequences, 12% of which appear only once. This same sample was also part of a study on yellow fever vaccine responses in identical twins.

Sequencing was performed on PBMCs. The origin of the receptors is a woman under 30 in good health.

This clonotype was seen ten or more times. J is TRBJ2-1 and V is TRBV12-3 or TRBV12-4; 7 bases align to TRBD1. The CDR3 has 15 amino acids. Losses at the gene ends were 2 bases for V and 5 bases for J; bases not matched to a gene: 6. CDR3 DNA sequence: TGTGCCAGCAGTTTACAACAGGGGAGCCACAATGAGCAGTTCTTC. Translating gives CASSLQQGSHNEQFF.

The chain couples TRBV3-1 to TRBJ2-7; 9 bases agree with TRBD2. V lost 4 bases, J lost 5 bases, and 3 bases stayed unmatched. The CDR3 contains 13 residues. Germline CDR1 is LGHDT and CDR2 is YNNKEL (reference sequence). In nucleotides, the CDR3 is TGTGCCAGCAGCCGATTAGCGGGGGACGAGCAGTACGTC. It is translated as CASSRLAGDEQYV.

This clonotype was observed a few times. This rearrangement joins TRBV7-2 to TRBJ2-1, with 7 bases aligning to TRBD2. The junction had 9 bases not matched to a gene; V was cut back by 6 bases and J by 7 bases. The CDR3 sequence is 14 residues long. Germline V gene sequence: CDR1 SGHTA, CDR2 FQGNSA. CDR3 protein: CASSVAGVRNEQFF. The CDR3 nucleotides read TGTGCCAGCAGTGTGGCGGGAGTCAGGAATGAGCAGTTCTTC.

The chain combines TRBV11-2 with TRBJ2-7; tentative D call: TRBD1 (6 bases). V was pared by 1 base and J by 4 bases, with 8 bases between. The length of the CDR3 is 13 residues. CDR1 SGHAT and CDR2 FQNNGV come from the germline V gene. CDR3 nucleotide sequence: TGTGCCAGCAGCTTAGTGGGGGCATACGAGCAGTACGTC. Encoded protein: CASSLVGAYEQYV.

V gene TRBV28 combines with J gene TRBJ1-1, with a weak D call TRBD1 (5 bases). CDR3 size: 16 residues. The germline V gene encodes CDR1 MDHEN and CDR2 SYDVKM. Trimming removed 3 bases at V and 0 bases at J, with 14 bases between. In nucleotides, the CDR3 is TGTGCCAGCAGTTTGTCCGCAGGGCCCATGAACACTGAAGCTTTCTTT. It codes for CASSLSAGPMNTEAFF.

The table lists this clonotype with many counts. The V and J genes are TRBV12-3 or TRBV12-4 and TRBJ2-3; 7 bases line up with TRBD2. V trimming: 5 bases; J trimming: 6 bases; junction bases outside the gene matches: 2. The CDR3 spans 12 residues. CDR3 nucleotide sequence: TGTGCCAGCAGTCAACTAGCGGATACGCAGTATTTT. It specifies CASSQLADTQYF.

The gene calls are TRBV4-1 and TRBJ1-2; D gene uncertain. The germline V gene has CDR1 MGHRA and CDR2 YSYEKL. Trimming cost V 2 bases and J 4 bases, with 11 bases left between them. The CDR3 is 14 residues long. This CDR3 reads CASSQNPPIYGYTF. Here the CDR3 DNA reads TGCGCCAGCAGCCAAAACCCCCCAATCTATGGCTACACCTTC.

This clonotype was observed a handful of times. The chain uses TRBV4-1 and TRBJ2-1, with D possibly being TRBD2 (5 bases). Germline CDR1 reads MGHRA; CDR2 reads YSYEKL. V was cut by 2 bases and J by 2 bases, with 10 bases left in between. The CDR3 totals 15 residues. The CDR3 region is CASSQTTGTYNEQFF. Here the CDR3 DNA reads TGCGCCAGCAGCCAAACCACGGGAACCTACAATGAGCAGTTCTTC.

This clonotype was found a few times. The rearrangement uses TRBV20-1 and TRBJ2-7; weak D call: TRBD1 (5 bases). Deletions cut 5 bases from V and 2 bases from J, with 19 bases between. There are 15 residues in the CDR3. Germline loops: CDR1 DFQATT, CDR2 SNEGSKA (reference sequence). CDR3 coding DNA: TGCAGTGCTTACCTCGGACATCAAGGCCCCTACGAGCAGTACGTC. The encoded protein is CSAYLGHQGPYEQYV.

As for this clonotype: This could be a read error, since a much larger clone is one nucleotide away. In DNA form, the CDR3 reads TGCGCCAGCAGTTTCGCAGATATGAACGCTGAAGCTTTCTTT. Translating it yields CASSFADMNAEAFF. The chain is built from TRBV5-1 and TRBJ1-1; no clear D gene. Germline values: CDR1 SGHRS, CDR2 YFSETQ. The CDR3 runs 14 residues.

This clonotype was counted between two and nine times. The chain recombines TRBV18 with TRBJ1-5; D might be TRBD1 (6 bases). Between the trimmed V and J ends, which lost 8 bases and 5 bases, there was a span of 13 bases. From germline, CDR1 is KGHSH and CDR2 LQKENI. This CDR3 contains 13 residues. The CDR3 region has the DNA TGTGCCAGCCCCCTCACAGGGCATCAGCCCCAGCATTTT. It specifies CASPLTGHQPQHF.

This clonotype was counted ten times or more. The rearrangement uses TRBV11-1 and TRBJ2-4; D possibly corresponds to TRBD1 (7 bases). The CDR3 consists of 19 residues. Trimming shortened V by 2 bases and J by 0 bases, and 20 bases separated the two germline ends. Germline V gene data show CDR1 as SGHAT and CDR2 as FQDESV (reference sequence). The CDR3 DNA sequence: TGTGCCAGCAGCTTACAGACAGGGACTGGAGATTTAGCCAAAAACATTCAGTACTTC. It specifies CASSLQTGTGDLAKNIQYF.

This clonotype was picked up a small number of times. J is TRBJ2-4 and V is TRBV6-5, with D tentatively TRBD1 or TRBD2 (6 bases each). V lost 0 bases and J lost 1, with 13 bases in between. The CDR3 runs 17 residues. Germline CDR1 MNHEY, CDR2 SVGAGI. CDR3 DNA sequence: TGTGCCAGCAGTTACTCGAGGGGGGCATGGGCCAAAAACATTCAGTACTTC. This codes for CASSYSRGAWAKNIQYF.

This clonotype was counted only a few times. CDR3 nucleotide sequence: TGTGCCAGCAGCTTCAATCCCGGAGGCATTCAGTACTTC. Encoded protein: CASSFNPGGIQYF. V gene TRBV7-9 combines with J gene TRBJ2-4; D possibly corresponds to TRBD2 (5 bases). The ends were cut back, 3 bases at V and 9 bases at J, with 12 bases in the middle. The germline gives CDR1 SEHNR, CDR2 FQNEAQ (reference sequence). The CDR3 length is 13 residues.

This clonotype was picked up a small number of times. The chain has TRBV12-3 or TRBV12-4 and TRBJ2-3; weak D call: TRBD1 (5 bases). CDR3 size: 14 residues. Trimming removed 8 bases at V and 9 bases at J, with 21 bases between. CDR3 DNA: TGTGCCAGCGCCGGTGAGGACCTCCCAGGGACGCAGTATTTT. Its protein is CASAGEDLPGTQYF.

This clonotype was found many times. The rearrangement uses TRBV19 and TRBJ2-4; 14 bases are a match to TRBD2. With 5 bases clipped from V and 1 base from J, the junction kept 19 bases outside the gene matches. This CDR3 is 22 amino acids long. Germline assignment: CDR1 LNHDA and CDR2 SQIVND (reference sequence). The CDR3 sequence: CASSLTTLSGTSGRMAKNIQYF. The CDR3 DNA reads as TGTGCCAGTAGTCTAACGACCCTTTCCGGGACTAGCGGGAGAATGGCCAAAAACATTCAGTACTTC.

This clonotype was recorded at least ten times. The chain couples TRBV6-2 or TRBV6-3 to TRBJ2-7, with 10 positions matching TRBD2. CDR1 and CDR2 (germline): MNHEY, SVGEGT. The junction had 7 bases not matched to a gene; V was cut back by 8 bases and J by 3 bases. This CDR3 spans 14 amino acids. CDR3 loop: CASGITSGVYEQYF. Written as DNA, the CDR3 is TGTGCCAGCGGAATTACTAGCGGGGTCTACGAGCAGTACTTC.

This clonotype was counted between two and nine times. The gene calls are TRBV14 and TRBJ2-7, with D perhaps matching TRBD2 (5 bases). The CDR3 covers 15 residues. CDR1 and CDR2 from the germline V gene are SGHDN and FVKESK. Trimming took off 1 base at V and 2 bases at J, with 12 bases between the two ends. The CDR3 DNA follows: TGTGCCAGCAGCCAAGCCCGGGGTCGCCCCTACGAGCAGTACTTC. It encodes CASSQARGRPYEQYF.

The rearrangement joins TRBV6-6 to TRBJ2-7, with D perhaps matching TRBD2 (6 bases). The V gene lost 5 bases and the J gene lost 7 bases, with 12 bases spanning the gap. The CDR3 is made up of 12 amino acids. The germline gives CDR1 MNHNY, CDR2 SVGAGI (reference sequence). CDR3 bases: TGTGCCAGCAGTACCCGGGACTCTGAGCAGTACGTC. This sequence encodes CASSTRDSEQYV.

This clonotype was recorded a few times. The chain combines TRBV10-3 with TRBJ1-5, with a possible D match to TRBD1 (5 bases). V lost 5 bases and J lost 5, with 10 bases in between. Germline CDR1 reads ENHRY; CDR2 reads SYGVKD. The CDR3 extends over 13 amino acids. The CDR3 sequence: CAISRTGDQPQHF. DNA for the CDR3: TGTGCCATCAGTCGAACAGGAGATCAGCCCCAGCATTTT.

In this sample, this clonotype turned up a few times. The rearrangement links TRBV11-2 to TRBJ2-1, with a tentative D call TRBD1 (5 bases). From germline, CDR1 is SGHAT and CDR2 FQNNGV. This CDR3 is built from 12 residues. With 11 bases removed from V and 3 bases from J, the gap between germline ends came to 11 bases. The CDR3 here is CAGQQDYNEQFF. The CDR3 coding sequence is TGTGCCGGTCAACAGGACTACAATGAGCAGTTCTTC.

CDR3: CASKVNRGSEQFF. In DNA, the CDR3 is TGTGCCAGCAAAGTTAATCGGGGCAGTGAGCAGTTCTTC. The chain combines TRBV6-5 with TRBJ2-1, with D tentatively TRBD1 or TRBD2 (5 bases each). Between the trimmed V and J ends, which lost 7 bases and 9 bases, there was a span of 16 bases. Germline V gene sequence: CDR1 MNHEY, CDR2 SVGAGI. The length of the CDR3 is 13 residues.

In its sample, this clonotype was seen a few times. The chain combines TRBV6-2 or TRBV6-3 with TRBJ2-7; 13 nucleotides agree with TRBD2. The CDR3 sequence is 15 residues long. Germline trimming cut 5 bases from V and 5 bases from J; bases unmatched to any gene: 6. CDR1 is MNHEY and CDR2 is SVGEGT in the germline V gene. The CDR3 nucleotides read TGTGCCAGCAGTCGACTAGCGGGAGGTATCCACGAGCAGTACTTC. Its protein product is CASSRLAGGIHEQYF.

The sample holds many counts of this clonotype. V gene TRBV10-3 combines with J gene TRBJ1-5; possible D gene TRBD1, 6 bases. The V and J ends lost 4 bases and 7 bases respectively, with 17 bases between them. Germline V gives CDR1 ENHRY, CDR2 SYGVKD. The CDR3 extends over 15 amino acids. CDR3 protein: CAISGGGLTGQPQHF. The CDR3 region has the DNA TGTGCCATCAGTGGGGGGGGCCTGACGGGACAGCCCCAGCATTTT.

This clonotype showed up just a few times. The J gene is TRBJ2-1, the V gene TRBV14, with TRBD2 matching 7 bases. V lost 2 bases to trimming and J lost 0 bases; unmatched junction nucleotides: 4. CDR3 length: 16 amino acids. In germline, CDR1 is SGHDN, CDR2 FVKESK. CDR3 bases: TGTGCCAGCAGCCAAAGCGGGGCCTACTCCTACAATGAGCAGTTCTTC. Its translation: CASSQSGAYSYNEQFF.

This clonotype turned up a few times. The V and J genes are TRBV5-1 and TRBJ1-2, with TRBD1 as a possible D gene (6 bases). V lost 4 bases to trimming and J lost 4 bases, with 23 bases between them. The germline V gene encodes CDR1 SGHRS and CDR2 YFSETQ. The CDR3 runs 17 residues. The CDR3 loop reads CASSTRRGTEPIYGYTF. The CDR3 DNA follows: TGCGCCAGCAGCACACGGAGGGGGACGGAGCCCATCTATGGCTACACCTTC.

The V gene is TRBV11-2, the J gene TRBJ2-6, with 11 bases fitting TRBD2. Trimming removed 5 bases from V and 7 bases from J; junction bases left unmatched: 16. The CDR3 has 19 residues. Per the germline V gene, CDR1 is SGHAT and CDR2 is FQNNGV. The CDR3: CASSQRLAGSVWGANVLTF. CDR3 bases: TGTGCCAGCAGCCAAAGACTAGCGGGAAGTGTTTGGGGTGCCAACGTCCTGACTTTC.